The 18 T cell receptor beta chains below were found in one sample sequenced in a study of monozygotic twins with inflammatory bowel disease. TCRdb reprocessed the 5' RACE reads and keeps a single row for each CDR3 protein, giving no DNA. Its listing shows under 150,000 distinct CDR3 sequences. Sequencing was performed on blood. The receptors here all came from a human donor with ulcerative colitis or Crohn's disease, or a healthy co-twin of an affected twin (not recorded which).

CDR3 protein: CASSLAAANYGYTF. The J gene is TRBJ1-2, the V gene TRBV5-1. Germline CDR1 reads SGHRS; CDR2 reads YFSETQ. CDR3 length equals 14 residues.

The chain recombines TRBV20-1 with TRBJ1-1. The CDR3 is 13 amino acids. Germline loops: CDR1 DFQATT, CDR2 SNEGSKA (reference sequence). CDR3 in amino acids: CSARKDPNTEAFF.

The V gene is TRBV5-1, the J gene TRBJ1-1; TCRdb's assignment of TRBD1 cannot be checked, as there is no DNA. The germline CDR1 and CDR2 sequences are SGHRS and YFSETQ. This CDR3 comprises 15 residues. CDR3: CASSPWTGANTEAFF.

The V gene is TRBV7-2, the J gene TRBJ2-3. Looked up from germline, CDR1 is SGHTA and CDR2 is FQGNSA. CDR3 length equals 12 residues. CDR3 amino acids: CASEVASDTQYF.

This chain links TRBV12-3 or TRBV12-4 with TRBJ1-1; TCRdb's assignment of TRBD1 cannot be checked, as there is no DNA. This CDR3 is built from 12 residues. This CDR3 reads CASSTTGDGAFF.

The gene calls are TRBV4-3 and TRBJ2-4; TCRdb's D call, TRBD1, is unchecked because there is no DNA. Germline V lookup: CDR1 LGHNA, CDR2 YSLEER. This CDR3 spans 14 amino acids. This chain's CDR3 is CASSQDRGGDIQYF.

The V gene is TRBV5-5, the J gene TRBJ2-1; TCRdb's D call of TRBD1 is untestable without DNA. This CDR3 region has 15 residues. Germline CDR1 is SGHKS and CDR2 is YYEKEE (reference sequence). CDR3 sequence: CASSLDGAGYNEQFF.

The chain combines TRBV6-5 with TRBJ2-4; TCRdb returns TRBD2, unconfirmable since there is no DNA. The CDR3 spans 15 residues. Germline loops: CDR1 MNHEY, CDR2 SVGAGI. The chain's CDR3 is CASSSSGAGKNIQYF.

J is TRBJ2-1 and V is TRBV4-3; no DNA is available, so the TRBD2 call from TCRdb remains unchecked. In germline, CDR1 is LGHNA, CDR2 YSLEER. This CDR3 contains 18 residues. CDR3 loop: CASSQAFGGLAGVNEQFF.

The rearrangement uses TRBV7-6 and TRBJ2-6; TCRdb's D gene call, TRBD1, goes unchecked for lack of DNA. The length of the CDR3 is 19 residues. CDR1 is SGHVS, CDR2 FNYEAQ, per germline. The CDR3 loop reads CASSLGGQGISSGANVLTF.

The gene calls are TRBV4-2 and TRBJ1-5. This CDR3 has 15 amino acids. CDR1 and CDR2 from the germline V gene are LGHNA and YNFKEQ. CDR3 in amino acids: CASSHRDGSNQPQHF.

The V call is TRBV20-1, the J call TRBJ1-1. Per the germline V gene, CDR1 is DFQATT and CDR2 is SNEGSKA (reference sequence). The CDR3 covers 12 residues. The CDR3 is CSASRINTEAFF.

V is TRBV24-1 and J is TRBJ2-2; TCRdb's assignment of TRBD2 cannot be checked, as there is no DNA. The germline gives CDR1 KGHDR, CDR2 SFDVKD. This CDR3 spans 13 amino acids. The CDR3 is CATKRGEYGELFF.

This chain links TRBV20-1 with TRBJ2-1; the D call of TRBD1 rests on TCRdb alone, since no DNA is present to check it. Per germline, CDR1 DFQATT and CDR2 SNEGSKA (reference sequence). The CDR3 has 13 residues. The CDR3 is CSTSGDPYNEQFF.

This CDR3 is CASSPPRTGAEAFF. The rearrangement links TRBV4-1 to TRBJ1-1; TCRdb outputs TRBD1, but without DNA this stays unchecked. Germline V CDR1 and CDR2: MGHRA, YSYEKL. This CDR3 comprises 14 residues.

The CDR3 is CRLGGPTTYEQYF. J is TRBJ2-7 and V is TRBV20-1; TCRdb proposes TRBD2, but this gene call is untestable without DNA. The CDR3 is 13 residues long. The germline CDR1 and CDR2 sequences are DFQATT and SNEGSKA (reference sequence).

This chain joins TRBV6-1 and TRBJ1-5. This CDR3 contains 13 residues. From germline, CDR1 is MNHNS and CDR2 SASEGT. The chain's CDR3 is CASSLGGGQPQHF.

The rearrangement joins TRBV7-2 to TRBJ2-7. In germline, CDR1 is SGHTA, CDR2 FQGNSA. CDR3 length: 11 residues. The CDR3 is CASSPRRKQYF.